Here is one T cell receptor (beta chain) with its context. The antigen remains unidentified. Both 60 Vbeta primers and 13 Jbeta primers went into the PCR. Libraries were prepared by immunoSEQ multiplex PCR; TCRdb keeps only in-frame clonotypes and omits some of them. This table has around 190,000 clones, around 79% appearing once. The data stem from a study of cytomegalovirus exposure and HLA in healthy donors. Across the whole study: Caucasian-associated ancestry cluster membership applied to around 76% of several hundred genotyped donors.

Findings and limits, study-wide: Among the sequence variants, a highly shared cluster was likely an artifact of sequencing.

V shed 7 bases, J shed 3 bases, and the junction held 8 bases outside the gene matches. In germline, CDR1 is SNHLY, CDR2 FYNNEI. The CDR3 loop spans 15 amino acids. This receptor was obtained from a young woman in good health and CMV-seronegative. The V gene is TRBV2, the J gene TRBJ2-7; 11 bases fit TRBD2. Sequencing input: PBMCs. The CDR3 region is CASTRRLAGIYEQYF. CDR3 sequence (DNA): TGTGCCAGCACCCGAAGACTAGCGGGGATCTACGAGCAGTACTTC.